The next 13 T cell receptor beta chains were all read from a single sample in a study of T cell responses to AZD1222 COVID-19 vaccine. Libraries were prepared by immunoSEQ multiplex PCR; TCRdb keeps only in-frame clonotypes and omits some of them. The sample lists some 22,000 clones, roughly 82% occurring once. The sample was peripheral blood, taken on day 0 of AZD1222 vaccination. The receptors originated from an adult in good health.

The CDR3 is CASSQENSQETQYF. In nucleotides, the CDR3 is TGTGCCAGCAGCCAAGAAAATTCACAAGAGACCCAGTACTTC. This chain uses TRBV3-1 (or the pseudogene TRBV3-2) with TRBJ2-5, with D unclear. This CDR3 has 14 residues. The V gene lost 0 bases and the J gene lost 2 bases, with 7 bases spanning the gap. CDR1 and CDR2 from the germline V gene are LGHDT and YNNKEL (reference sequence).

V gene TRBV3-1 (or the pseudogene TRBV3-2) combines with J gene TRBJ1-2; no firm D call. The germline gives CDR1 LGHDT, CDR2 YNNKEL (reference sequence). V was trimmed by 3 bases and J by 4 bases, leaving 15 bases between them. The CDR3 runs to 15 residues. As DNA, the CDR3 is TGTGCCAGCAGCCAGGGCGATCTACCCTCCTATGGCTACACCTTC. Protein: CASSQGDLPSYGYTF.

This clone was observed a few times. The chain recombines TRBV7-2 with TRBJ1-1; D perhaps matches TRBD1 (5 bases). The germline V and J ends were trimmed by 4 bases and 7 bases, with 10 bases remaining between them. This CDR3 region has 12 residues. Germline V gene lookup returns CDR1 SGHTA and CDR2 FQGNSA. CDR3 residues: CASSWPGGEAFF. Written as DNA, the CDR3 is TGTGCCAGCAGCTGGCCCGGGGGTGAAGCTTTCTTT.

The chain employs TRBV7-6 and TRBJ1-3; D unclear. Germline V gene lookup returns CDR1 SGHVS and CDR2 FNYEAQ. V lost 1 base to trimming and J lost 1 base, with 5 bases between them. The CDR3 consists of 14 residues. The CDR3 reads CASSLGGSGNTIYF. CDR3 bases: TGTGCCAGCAGCTTAGGAGGGTCTGGAAACACCATATATTTT.

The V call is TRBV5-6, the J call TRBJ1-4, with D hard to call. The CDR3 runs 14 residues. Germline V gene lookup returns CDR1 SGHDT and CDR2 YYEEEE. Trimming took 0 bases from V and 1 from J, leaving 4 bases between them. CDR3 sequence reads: CASSLVGTNEKLFF. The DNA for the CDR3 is TGTGCCAGCAGCTTGGTTGGAACTAATGAAAAACTGTTTTTT. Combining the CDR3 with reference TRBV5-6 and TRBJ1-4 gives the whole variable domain DAGVTQSPTHLIKTRGQQVTLRCSPKSGHDTVSWYQQALGQGPQFIFQYYEEEERQRGNFPDRFSGHQFPNYSSELNVNALLLGDSALYLCASSLVGTNEKLFFGSGTQLSVL.

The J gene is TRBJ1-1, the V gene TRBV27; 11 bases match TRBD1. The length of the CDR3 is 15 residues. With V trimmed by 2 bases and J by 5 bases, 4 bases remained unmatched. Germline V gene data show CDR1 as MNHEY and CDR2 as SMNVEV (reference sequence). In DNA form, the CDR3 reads TGTGCCAGCAGTTTAGGGACAGGGGGGTTGACTGAAGCTTTCTTT. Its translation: CASSLGTGGLTEAFF.

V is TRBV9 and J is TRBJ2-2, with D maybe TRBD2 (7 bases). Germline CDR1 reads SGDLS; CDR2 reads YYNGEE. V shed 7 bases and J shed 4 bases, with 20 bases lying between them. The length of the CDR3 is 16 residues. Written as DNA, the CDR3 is TGTGCCAGCGGCCTAGGGGGAGGGGCGTCCACCGGGGAGCTGTTTTTT. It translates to CASGLGGGASTGELFF. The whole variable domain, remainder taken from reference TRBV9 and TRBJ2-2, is DSGVTQTPKHLITATGQRVTLRCSPRSGDLSVYWYQQSLDQGLQFLIQYYNGEERAKGNILERFSAQQFPDLHSELNLSSLELGDSALYFCASGLGGGASTGELFFGEGSRLTVL.

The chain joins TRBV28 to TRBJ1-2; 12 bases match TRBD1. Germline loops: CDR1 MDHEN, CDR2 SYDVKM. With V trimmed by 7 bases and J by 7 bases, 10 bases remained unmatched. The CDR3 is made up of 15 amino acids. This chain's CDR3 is CASTPQGQGARGYTF. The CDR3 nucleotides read TGTGCCAGCACTCCCCAGGGACAGGGGGCTCGTGGCTACACCTTC.

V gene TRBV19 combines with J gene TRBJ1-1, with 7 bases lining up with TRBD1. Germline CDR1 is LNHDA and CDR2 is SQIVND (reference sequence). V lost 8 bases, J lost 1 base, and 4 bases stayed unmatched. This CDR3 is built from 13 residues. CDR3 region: CASQDRENTEAFF. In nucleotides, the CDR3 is TGTGCCAGTCAAGACAGGGAGAACACTGAAGCTTTCTTT.

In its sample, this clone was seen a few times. The CDR3 DNA follows: TGTGCCTGGAGCCGGGGGCCGAACTATGGCTACACCTTC. This gives the protein CAWSRGPNYGYTF. The chain employs TRBV30 and TRBJ1-2; TRBD1 is a possible D gene (6 bases). CDR3 length equals 13 residues. From germline, CDR1 is GTSNPN and CDR2 SVGIG (reference sequence). V was clipped by 3 bases and J by 2 bases, with 10 bases between them.

The CDR3 DNA reads as TGTGCCAGCAGCCGACAGGGGATGCCTGAGCAGTTCTTC. Translating it yields CASSRQGMPEQFF. V usage is TRBV6-5 and J usage is TRBJ2-1, with 8 positions matching TRBD1. From germline, CDR1 is MNHEY and CDR2 SVGAGI. The V gene end was trimmed by 6 bases and the J gene end by 9 bases; junction bases not matched to a gene: 7. This CDR3 comprises 13 residues.

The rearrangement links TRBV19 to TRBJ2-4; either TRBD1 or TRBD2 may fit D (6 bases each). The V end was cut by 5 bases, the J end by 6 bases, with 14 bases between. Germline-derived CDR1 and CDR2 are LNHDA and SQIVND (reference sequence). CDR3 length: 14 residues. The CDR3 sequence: CASSPSGALNIQYF. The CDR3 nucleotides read TGTGCCAGTAGTCCCTCGGGGGCCTTAAACATTCAGTACTTC.

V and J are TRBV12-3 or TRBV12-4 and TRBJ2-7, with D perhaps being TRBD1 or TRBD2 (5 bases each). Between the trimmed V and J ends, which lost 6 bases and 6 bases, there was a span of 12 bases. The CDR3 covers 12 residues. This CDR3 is CASSRDVGEQYF. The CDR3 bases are TGTGCCAGCAGCAGGGACGTGGGCGAGCAGTACTTC.